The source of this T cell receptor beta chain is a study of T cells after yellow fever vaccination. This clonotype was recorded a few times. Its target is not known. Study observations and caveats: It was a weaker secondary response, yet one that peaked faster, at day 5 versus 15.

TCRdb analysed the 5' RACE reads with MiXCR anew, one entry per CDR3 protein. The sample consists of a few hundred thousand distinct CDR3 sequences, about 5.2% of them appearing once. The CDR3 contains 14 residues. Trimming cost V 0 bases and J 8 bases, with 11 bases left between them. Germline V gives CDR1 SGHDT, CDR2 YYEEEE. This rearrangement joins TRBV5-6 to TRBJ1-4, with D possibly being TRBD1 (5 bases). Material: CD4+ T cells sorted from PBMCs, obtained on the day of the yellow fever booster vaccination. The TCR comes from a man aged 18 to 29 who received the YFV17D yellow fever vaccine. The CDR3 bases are TGTGCCAGCAGCTTGGAGCAGGGTGGGGAAAAACTGTTTTTT. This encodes CASSLEQGGEKLFF.